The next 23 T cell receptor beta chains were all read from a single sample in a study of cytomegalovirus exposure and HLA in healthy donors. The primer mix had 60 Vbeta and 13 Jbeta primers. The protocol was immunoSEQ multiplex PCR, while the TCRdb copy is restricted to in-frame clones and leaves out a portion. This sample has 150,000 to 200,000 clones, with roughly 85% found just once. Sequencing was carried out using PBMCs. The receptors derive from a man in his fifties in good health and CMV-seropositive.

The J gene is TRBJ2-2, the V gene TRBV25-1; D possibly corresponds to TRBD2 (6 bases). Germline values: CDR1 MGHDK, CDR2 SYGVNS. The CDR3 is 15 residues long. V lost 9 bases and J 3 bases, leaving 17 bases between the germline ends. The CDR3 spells CARGEWGEDTGELFF. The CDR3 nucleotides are TGTGCCAGAGGGGAATGGGGGGAGGACACCGGGGAGCTGTTTTTT. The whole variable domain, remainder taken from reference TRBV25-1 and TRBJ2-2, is EADIYQTPRYLVIGTGKKITLECSQTMGHDKMYWYQQDPGMELHLIHYSYGVNSTEKGDLSSESTVSRIRTEHFPLTLESARPSHTSQYLCARGEWGEDTGELFFGEGSRLTVL.

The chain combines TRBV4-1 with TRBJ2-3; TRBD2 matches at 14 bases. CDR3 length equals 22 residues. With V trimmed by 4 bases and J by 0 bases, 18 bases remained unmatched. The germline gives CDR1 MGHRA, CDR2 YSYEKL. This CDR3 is CASSLHLPGLAGVRYSTDTQYF. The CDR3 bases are TGCGCCAGCAGCCTCCACCTTCCGGGACTAGCGGGGGTCCGTTACAGCACAGATACGCAGTATTTT.

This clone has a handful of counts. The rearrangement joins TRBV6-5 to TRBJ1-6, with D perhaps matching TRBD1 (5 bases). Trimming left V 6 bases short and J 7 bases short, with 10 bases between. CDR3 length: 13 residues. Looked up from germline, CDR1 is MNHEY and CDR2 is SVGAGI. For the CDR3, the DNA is TGTGCCAGCAGAGGACCAGGGAATTCACCCCTCCACTTT. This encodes CASRGPGNSPLHF.

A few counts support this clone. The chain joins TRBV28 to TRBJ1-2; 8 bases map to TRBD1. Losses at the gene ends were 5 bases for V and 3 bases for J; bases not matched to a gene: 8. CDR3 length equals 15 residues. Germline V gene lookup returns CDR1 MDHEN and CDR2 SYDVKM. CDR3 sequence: CASSTHPGQDYGYTF. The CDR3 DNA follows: TGTGCCAGCAGTACCCACCCGGGACAGGACTATGGCTACACCTTC.

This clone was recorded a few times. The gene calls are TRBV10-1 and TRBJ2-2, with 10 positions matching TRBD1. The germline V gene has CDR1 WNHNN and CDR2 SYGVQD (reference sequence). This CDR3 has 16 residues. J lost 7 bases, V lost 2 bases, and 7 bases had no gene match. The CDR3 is CASSELRDRGHGELFF. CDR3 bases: TGCGCCAGCAGTGAGCTACGAGACAGGGGGCACGGGGAGCTGTTTTTT.

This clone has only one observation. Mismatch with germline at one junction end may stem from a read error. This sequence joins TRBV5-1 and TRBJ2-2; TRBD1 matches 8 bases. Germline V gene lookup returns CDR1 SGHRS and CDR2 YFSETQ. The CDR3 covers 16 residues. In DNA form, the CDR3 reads TGCGCCGGCAGCTCACGGACAGGGATCTTTGGCGGGGAGCTGTTTTTT. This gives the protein CAGSSRTGIFGGELFF.

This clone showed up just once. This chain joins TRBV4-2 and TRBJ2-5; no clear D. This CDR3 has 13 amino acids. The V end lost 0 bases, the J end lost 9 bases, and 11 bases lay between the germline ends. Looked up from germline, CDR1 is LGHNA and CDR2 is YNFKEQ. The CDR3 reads CASSQDQDTPQYF. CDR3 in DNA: TGTGCCAGCAGCCAAGATCAAGACACCCCCCAGTACTTC.

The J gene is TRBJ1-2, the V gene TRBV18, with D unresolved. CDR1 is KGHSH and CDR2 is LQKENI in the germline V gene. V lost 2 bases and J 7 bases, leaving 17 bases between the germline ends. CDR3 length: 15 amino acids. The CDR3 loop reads CASSPSLSGRRGYTF. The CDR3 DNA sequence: TGTGCCAGCTCACCAAGTCTTTCCGGGAGACGTGGCTACACCTTC.

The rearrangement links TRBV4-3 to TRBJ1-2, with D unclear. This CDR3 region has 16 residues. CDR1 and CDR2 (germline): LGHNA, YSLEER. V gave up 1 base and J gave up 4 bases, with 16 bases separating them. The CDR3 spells CASSQVSFSRSYGYTF. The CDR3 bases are TGCGCCAGCAGCCAAGTATCTTTTTCGAGGAGCTATGGCTACACCTTC.

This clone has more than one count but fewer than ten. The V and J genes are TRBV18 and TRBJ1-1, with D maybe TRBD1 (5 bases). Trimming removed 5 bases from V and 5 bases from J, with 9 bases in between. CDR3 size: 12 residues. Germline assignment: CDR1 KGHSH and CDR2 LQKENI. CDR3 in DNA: TGTGCCAGCTCATTTGGGGGGACTGAAGCTTTCTTT. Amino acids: CASSFGGTEAFF.

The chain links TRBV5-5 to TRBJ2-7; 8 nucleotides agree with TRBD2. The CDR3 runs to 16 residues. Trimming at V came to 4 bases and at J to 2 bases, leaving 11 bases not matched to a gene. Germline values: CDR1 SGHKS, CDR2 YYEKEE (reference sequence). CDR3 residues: CASSLRLAGPTYEQYF. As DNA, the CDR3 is TGTGCCAGCAGCCTGCGGCTAGCGGGCCCCACCTACGAGCAGTACTTC. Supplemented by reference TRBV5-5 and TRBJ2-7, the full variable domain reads DAGVTQSPTHLIKTRGQQVTLRCSPISGHKSVSWYQQVLGQGPQFIFQYYEKEERGRGNFPDRFSARQFPNYSSELNVNALLLGDSALYLCASSLRLAGPTYEQYFGPGTRLTVT.

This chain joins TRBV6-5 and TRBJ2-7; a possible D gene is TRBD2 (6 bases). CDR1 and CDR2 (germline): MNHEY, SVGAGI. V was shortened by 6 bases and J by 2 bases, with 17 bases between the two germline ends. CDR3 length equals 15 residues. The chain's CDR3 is CASSNPGTETYEQYF. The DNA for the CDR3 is TGTGCCAGCAGCAACCCCGGGACTGAGACCTACGAGCAGTACTTC.

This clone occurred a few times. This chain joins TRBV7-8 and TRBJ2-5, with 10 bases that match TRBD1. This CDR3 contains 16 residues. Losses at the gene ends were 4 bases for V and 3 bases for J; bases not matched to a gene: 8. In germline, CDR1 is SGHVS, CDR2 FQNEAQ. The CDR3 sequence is CASSWGAGTGEETQYF. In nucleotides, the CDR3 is TGTGCCAGCAGCTGGGGGGCCGGGACAGGGGAAGAGACCCAGTACTTC.

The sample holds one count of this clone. CDR3 bases: TGTGCCAGCAGCTTAGCCGCTGGGGCCCAGCAGTACTTC. Encoded protein: CASSLAAGAQQYF. The chain recombines TRBV7-9 with TRBJ2-7; a weak D match, TRBD1 (5 bases). The CDR3 consists of 13 residues. Trimming removed 0 bases from V and 8 bases from J, with 11 bases in between. CDR1 is SEHNR and CDR2 is FQNEAQ in the germline V gene (reference sequence). Complete variable domain (other parts from reference TRBV7-9 and TRBJ2-7): DTGVSQNPRHKITKRGQNVTFRCDPISEHNRLYWYRQTLGQGPEFLTYFQNEAQLEKSRLLSDRFSAERPKGSFSTLEIQRTEQGDSAMYLCASSLAAGAQQYFGPGTRLTVT.

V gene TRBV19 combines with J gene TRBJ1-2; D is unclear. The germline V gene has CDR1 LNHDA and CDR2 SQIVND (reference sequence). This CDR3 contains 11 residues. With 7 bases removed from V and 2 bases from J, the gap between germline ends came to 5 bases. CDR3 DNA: TGTGCCAGTATAGTAAACTATGGCTACACCTTC. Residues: CASIVNYGYTF. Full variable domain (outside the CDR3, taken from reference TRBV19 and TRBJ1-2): DGGITQSPKYLFRKEGQNVTLSCEQNLNHDAMYWYRQDPGQGLRLIYYSQIVNDFQKGDIAEGYSVSREKKESFPLTVTSAQKNPTAFYLCASIVNYGYTFGSGTRLTVV.

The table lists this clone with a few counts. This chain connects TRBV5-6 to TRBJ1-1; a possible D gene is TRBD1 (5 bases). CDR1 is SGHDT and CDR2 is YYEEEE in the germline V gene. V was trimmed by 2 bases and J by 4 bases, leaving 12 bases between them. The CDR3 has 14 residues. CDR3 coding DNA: TGTGCCAGCAGCTTCGGTTGGGGGGTCACTGAAGCTTTCTTT. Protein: CASSFGWGVTEAFF.

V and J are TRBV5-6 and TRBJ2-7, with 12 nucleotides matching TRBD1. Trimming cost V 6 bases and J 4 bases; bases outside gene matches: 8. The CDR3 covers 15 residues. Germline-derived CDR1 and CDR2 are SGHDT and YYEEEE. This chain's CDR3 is CASTSGQGAQYEQYV. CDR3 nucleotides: TGTGCCAGCACCTCGGGACAGGGGGCGCAGTACGAGCAGTACGTC.

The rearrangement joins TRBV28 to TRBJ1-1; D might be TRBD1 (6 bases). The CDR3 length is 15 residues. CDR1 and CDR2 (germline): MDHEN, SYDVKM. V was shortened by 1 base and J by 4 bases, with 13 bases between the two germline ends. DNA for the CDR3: TGTGCCAGCAGTTTATCCAGGGGCGGGAGCACTGAAGCTTTCTTT. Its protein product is CASSLSRGGSTEAFF. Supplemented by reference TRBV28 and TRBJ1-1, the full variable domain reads DVKVTQSSRYLVKRTGEKVFLECVQDMDHENMFWYRQDPGLGLRLIYFSYDVKMKEKGDIPEGYSVSREKKERFSLILESASTNQTSMYLCASSLSRGGSTEAFFGQGTRLTVV.

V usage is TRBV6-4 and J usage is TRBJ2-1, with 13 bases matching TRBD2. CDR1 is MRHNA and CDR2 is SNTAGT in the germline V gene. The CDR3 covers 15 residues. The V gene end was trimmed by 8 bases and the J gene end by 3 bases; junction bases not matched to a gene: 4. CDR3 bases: TGTGCCAGCCTGGGACTAGCGGGATACTACAATGAGCAGTTCTTC. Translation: CASLGLAGYYNEQFF.

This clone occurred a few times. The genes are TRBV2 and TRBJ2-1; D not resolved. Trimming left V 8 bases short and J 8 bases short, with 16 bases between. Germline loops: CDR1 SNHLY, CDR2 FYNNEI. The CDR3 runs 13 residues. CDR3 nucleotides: TGTGCCAGCTGGGCCCAATTGGGCGATGAGCAGTTCTTC. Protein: CASWAQLGDEQFF.

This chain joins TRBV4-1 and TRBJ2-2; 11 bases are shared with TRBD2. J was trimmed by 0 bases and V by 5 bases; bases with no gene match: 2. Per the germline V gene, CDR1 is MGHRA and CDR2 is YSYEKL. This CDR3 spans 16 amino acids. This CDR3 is CASSKTSGANTGELFF. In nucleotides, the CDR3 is TGCGCCAGCAGCAAGACTAGCGGGGCGAACACCGGGGAGCTGTTTTTT.

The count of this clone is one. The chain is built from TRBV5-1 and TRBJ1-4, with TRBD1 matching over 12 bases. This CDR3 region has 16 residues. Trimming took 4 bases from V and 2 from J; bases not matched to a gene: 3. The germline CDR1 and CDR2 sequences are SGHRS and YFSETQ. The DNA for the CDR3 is TGCGCCAGCAGCGGGACAGGGGGCCAGACTAATGAAAAACTGTTTTTT. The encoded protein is CASSGTGGQTNEKLFF.

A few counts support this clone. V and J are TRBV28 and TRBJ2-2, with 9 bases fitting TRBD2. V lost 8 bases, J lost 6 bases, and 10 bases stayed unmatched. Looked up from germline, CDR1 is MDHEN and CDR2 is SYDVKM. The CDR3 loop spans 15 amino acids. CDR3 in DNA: TGTGCCAGCGTTCGCGGGGGGGCAGCGGCCGGGGAGCTGTTTTTT. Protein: CASVRGGAAAGELFF.